Listed below are T cell receptor beta chains from one sample, sequenced in a study of T-cell reconstitution after alpha-beta-depleted transplantation in children. TCRdb reprocessed the PCR reads with MiXCR, giving one entry per CDR3 protein. This table has about 510,000 distinct CDR3 sequences, about an eighth appearing once. The specimen comprised PBMCs, mostly from graft donor cells, sampled 180 days after TCRalphabeta/CD19-depleted stem cell transplant. The receptors originated from a female patient aged 2-9 years who had a stem cell transplant for aplastic anemia, so the T cells may come from the graft donor. Both conserved end residues are part of each CDR3. A D gene is named only where the DNA matches it firmly. Only part of the rows carry a size: once, few, many, or a class if the clone is expanded.

>TRBD2|few|TRBJ2-1|TRBV29-1
TGCAGCGTTGCGGCTAGCGGGAGGGGGAATGAGCAGTTCTTC
CSVAASGRGNEQFF
>TRBD2|few|TRBJ2-1|TRBV4-1
TGCGCCAGCAGCCAATCACTAGCGGGAGGCAGGAATGAGCAGTTCTTC
CASSQSLAGGRNEQFF
>.|.|TRBJ2-1|TRBV27
TGTGCCAGCAGTACCCCGGCCAATGAGCAGTTCTTC
CASSTPANEQFF
>TRBD1|.|TRBJ2-7|TRBV27
TGTGCCAGCAGTCCCTGGACAGGGACGTCCTACGAGCAGTACTTC
CASSPWTGTSYEQYF
>TRBD1|.|TRBJ1-2|TRBV7-8
TGTGCCAGCACCAAGGACAGGGGCCCCTATGGCTACACCTTC
CASTKDRGPYGYTF
>.|many|TRBJ2-3|TRBV7-2
TGTGCCAGCCGGAGCACAGATACGCAGTATTTT
CASRSTDTQYF
>.|few|TRBJ2-1|TRBV27
TGTGCCAGCAGTTTATTTCAGACCTACAATGAGCAGTTCTTC
CASSLFQTYNEQFF
>.|few|TRBJ2-2|TRBV24-1
TGTGCCACCAGTGAATATGGGACAACAGTTCGGGAGAGGACCGGGGAGCTGTTTTTT
CATSEYGTTVRERTGELFF
>.|.|TRBJ2-1|TRBV7-9
TGTGCCAGCAGCCCGCAAGGAGGGGGCAGTGGGTTCTTC
CASSPQGGGSGFF
>.|.|TRBJ2-1|TRBV25-1
TGTGCCAGCATGAGGGGGACGAGCTCCTACAATGAGCAGTTCTTC
CASMRGTSSYNEQFF